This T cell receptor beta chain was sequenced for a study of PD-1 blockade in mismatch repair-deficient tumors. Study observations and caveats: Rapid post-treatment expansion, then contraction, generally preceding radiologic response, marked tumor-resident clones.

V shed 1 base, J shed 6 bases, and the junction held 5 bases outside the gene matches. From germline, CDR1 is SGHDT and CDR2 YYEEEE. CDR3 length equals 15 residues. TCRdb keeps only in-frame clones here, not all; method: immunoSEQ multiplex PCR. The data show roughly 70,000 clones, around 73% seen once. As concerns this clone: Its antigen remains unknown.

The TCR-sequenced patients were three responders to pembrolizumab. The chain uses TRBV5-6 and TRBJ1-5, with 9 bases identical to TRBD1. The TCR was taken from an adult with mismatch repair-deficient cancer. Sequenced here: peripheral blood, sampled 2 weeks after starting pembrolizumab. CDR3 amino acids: CASSLRGQGPQPQHF. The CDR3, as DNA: TGTGCCAGCAGCTTGAGGGGACAGGGCCCTCAGCCCCAGCATTTT.